Below are 10 T cell receptor beta chains sequenced from a single sample in a study of blood T cell repertoires in COVID-19. Measured with immunoSEQ multiplex PCR; TCRdb has only the in-frame clones, and not every one. The profile shows around 68,000 clones, around 86% of them singletons. What was sequenced was peripheral blood. These receptors all come from a middle-aged man with active COVID-19.

The V and J genes are TRBV7-3 and TRBJ2-1; D might be TRBD2 (7 bases). The CDR3 covers 13 residues. CDR1 SGHTA and CDR2 FQGTGA come from the germline V gene. V was pared by 3 bases and J by 10 bases, with 13 bases between. CDR3 sequence: CASSFRGAREQFF. The DNA of the CDR3 is TGTGCCAGCAGCTTCCGGGGGGCACGGGAGCAGTTCTTC.

The chain links TRBV15 to TRBJ2-7; TRBD1 matches at 7 bases. Germline V lookup: CDR1 LNHNV, CDR2 YYDKDF (reference sequence). The CDR3 covers 14 residues. V was clipped by 5 bases and J by 0 bases; unmatched bases: 4. CDR3 sequence: CATSGRQGSYEQYF. CDR3 in DNA: TGTGCCACCAGCGGACGACAGGGCTCCTACGAGCAGTACTTC.

This clone was observed many times. The chain links TRBV7-6 to TRBJ2-7; 7 nucleotides match TRBD2. There are 15 residues in the CDR3. Germline CDR1 reads SGHVS; CDR2 reads FNYEAQ. V lost 5 bases and J lost 1; bases outside the gene matches: 8. The CDR3 reads CASSGAAGPSYEQYF. The CDR3 DNA reads as TGTGCCAGCAGCGGCGCAGCGGGGCCTTCCTACGAGCAGTACTTC.

The sample holds a few counts of this clone. V and J are TRBV7-9 and TRBJ2-7, with TRBD1 matching over 12 bases. Germline V gives CDR1 SEHNR, CDR2 FQNEAQ (reference sequence). The CDR3 sequence is 14 residues long. V lost 4 bases, J lost 6 bases, and 4 bases stayed unmatched. CDR3 sequence: CASSYGTGGTEQYF. In DNA, the CDR3 is TGTGCCAGCAGCTACGGGACAGGGGGCACCGAGCAGTACTTC.

The chain has TRBV28 and TRBJ1-2; TRBD1 matches 7 bases. Trimming at V came to 2 bases and at J to 4 bases, leaving 1 base not matched to a gene. The CDR3 covers 13 residues. Germline values: CDR1 MDHEN, CDR2 SYDVKM. The CDR3 DNA follows: TGTGCCAGCAGTTTAGACAGGGTCTATGGCTACACCTTC. The encoded protein is CASSLDRVYGYTF.

On this clone: An end of the junction does not agree with germline; a read error may underlie this. V usage is TRBV6-5 and J usage is TRBJ1-5; weak D call: TRBD1 (6 bases). The germline V gene has CDR1 MNHEY and CDR2 SVGAGI. This CDR3 spans 14 amino acids. CDR3 residues: CASSDSGASQPQHF. The CDR3 region has the DNA TGTGCCAGCAGTGACTCGGGGGCGTCTCAGCCCCAGCATTTT.

The chain links TRBV19 to TRBJ1-1, with TRBD1 matching 7 bases. This CDR3 contains 13 residues. V lost 3 bases and J lost 5; bases outside the gene matches: 3. Per the germline V gene, CDR1 is LNHDA and CDR2 is SQIVND (reference sequence). CDR3 sequence: CASSIAGGTEAFF. CDR3 sequence (DNA): TGTGCCAGTAGTATCGCAGGGGGAACTGAAGCTTTCTTT.

The rearrangement uses TRBV30 and TRBJ1-3, with D perhaps TRBD1 (5 bases). The V end was cut by 0 bases, the J end by 4 bases, with 13 bases between. The germline V gene has CDR1 GTSNPN and CDR2 SVGIG (reference sequence). The CDR3 runs to 15 residues. As DNA, the CDR3 is TGTGCCTGGAGTGTAATAAGGGGAAGGGGAAACACCATATATTTT. This codes for CAWSVIRGRGNTIYF.

This clone was detected a few times. V usage is TRBV12-3 or TRBV12-4 and J usage is TRBJ1-5; no firm D call. CDR3 length: 12 residues. V was shortened by 6 bases and J by 8 bases, with 11 bases between the two germline ends. The chain's CDR3 is CASSTPGEPQHF. The CDR3, as DNA: TGTGCCAGCAGCACCCCCGGAGAGCCCCAGCATTTT.

V usage is TRBV4-3 and J usage is TRBJ1-2; D is perhaps TRBD1 (5 bases). CDR1 is LGHNA, CDR2 YSLEER, per germline. CDR3 length equals 15 residues. V was cut by 4 bases and J by 5 bases, with 17 bases left in between. The CDR3 here is CASSPSLGQPYGYTF. As DNA, the CDR3 is TGCGCCAGCAGCCCATCGTTGGGGCAGCCGTATGGCTACACCTTC.